The T cell receptor (beta chain) under discussion was sequenced for a study of T cells in Graves' hyperthyroidism and ophthalmopathy. V lost 5 bases and J lost 4, with 15 bases in between. The CDR3 covers 15 residues. Germline V gene lookup returns CDR1 LNHDA and CDR2 SQIVND (reference sequence). TCR beta CDR3 regions were amplified from RNA. Primed by the HTBI set, a first-round RT-PCR was run on the TCR CDR3. A single record per CDR3 protein comes from TCRdb applying MiXCR to the multiplex PCR reads. The sample carries more than 150,000 distinct CDR3 sequences, over 15% recorded once. These patients, aged 18 to 65, had recently diagnosed hyperthyroidism lasting under 2 months. This clonotype was counted ten times or more.

The receptor's source is a woman aged 45-59 years with Graves' hyperthyroidism. The rearrangement joins TRBV19 to TRBJ1-5; D not resolved. The material sequenced was blood. The DNA of the CDR3 is TGTGCCAGTAGTTTTGAGCGCCGACTTAATCAGCCCCAGCATTTT. It translates to CASSFERRLNQPQHF.